Below, one TCR beta chain is given with its context. As yet, its antigen is unknown. The sample is drawn from a study of cytomegalovirus exposure and HLA in healthy donors. Overall study context: An earlier analysis identified 120 million or so unique TCR beta sequences in 150 million to 200 million T cells.

Study-wide findings and caveats: Researchers reportedly found TCR beta sequences accurately predicted most subjects' HLA-A and HLA-B alleles. A later analysis found TCR association rates differed by HLA locus, highest for DRB1 and lowest for HLA-C.

Use of 60 Vbeta and 13 Jbeta primers characterized the PCR. The table came from immunoSEQ multiplex PCR; TCRdb's copy has only in-frame clones and leaves some out. In the table there are hundreds of thousands of clones, 80% to 90% of which are singletons. The CDR3 has 13 residues. Germline V gene sequence: CDR1 SNHLY, CDR2 FYNNEI. Trimming took off 7 bases at V and 6 bases at J, with 13 bases between the two ends. The receptor was isolated from a young woman in good health and CMV-seronegative. The chain joins TRBV2 to TRBJ1-5, with a weak D call TRBD1 (5 bases). The sequenced sample was PBMCs. For the CDR3, the DNA is TGTGCCAGCAAATCGGGACTCGGTCAGCCCCAGCATTTT. Residues: CASKSGLGQPQHF.